This T cell receptor (beta chain) was sequenced in a study of T cells after yellow fever vaccination. Study at large: Some fractions had low cell numbers, and these were prepared with SMART-Seq v4 Ultra Low Input. Study-level findings and limits: Highly abundant clonotypes carried over from the bulk population could end up in FACS-sorted repertoires as contaminants. The booster response re-showed most primary clones: more than 95% CD4, more than 70% CD8.

The germline V gene encodes CDR1 DFQATT and CDR2 SNEGSKA (reference sequence). V lost 0 bases to trimming and J lost 2 bases; unmatched junction nucleotides: 8. The CDR3 has 17 residues. On this clonotype itself: The antigen is undetermined.

It was through 5'RACE template switching that TCR cDNA was made, with a universal primer site and UMIs added. TCRdb recomputed calls from the 5' RACE reads with MiXCR, one row per CDR3 protein. The sample consists of some 110,000 distinct CDR3 sequences, approximately 8.4% of them appearing once. The source of this sequence is a man aged 30 to 45 who received the YFV17D yellow fever vaccine. This sample comprised CD8+ T cells sorted from PBMCs, obtained 45 days after the yellow fever booster vaccination. The chain joins TRBV20-1 to TRBJ2-1, with TRBD2 matching 9 bases. CDR3 coding DNA: TGCAGTGCTAGAGATATCGAGGCGGGAGGGCCCTACAATGAGCAGTTCTTC. Its protein product is CSARDIEAGGPYNEQFF.